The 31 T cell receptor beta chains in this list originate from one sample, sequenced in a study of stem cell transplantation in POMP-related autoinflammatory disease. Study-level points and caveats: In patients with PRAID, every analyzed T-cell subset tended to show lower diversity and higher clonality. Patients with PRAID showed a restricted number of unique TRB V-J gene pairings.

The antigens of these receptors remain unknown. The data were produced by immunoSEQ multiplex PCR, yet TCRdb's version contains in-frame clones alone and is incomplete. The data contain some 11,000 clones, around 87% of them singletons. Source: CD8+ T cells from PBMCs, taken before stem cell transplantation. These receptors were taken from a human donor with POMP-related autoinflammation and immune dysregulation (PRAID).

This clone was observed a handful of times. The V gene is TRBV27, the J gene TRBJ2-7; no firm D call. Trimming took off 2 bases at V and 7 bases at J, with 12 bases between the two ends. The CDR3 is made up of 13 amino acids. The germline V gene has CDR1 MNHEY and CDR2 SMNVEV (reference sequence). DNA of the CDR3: TGTGCCAGCAGTTTAAGGGCTCCGGGTGAGCAGTACTTC. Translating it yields CASSLRAPGEQYF.

The chain's CDR3 is CASSLGTSGINEQFF. CDR3 sequence (DNA): TGTGCCAGCAGCTTGGGGACTAGCGGTATCAATGAGCAGTTCTTC. This chain links TRBV5-6 with TRBJ2-1; 10 bases are a match to TRBD2. This CDR3 is built from 15 residues. CDR1 and CDR2 (germline): SGHDT, YYEEEE. The trim removed 0 bases at V and 6 bases at J, leaving 3 bases unmatched.

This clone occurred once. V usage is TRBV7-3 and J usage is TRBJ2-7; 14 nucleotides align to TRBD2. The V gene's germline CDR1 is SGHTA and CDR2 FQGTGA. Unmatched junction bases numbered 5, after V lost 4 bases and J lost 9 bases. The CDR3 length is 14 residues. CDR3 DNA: TGTGCCAGCAGCTCTCTAGGACTAGCGGGAGGGCAGTACTTC. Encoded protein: CASSSLGLAGGQYF.

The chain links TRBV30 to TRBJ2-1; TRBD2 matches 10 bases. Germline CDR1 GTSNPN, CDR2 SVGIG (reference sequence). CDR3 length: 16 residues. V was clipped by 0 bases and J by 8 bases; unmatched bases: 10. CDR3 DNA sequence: TGTGCCTGGAGTGTGTCTAGCGGGAGCCGGCCCGATGAGCAGTTCTTC. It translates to CAWSVSSGSRPDEQFF.

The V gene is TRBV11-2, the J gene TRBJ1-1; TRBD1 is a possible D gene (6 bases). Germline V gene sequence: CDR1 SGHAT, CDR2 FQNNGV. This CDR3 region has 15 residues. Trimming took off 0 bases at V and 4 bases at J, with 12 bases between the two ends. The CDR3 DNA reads TGTGCCAGCAGCTTAGAGGGTGGGGACATCACTGAAGCTTTCTTT. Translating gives CASSLEGGDITEAFF.

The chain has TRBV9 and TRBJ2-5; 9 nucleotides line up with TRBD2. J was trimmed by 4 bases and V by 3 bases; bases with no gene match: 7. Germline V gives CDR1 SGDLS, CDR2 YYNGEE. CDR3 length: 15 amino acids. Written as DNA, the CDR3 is TGTGCCAGCAGCGAGACTAGCGGTGGGGGAGAGACCCAGTACTTC. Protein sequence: CASSETSGGGETQYF.

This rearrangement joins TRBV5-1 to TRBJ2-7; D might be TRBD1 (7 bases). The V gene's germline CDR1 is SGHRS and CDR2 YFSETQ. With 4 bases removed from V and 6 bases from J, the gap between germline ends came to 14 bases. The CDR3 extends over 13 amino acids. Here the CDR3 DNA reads TGCGCCAGCAGCCTAGACAGGGAGGTCGAGCAGTACTTC. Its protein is CASSLDREVEQYF.

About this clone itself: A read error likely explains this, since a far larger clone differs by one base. The chain's CDR3 is CASSQDRLTGGVYGYTF. CDR3 sequence (DNA): TGTGCCAGCAGCCAAGATCGGCTAACAGGGGGGGTCTATGGCTACACCTTC. The chain joins TRBV4-2 to TRBJ1-2, with 8 bases fitting TRBD1. Germline values: CDR1 LGHNA, CDR2 YNFKEQ. The CDR3 spans 17 residues. V shed 0 bases and J 4 bases; nucleotides not matched to a gene: 10.

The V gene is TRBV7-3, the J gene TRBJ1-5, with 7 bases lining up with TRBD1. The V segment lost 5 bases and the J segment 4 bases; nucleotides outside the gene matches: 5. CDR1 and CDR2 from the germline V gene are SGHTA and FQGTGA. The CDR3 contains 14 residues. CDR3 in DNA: TGTGCCAGCAGCCTGGACAGGTCAAATCAGCCCCAGCATTTT. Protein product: CASSLDRSNQPQHF.

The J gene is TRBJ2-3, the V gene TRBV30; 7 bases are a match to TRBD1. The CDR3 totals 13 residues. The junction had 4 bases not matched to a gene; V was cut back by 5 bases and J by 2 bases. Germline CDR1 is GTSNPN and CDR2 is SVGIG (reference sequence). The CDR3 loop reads CAWSGQDTDTQYF. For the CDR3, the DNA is TGTGCCTGGTCTGGACAGGACACAGATACGCAGTATTTT.

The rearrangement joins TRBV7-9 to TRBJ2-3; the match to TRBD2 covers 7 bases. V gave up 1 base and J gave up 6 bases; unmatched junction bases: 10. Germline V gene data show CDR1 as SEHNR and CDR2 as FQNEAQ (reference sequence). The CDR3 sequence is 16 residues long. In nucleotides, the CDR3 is TGTGCCAGCAGCTTAGTGTCTAGCGGAGCTCTCGATACGCAGTATTTT. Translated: CASSLVSSGALDTQYF.

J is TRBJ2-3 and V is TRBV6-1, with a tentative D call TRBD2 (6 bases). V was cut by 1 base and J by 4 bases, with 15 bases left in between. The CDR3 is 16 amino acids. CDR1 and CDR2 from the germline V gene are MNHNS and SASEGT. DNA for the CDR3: TGTGCCAGCAGTGAAGATGGGACTCACGGCCCAGATACGCAGTATTTT. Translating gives CASSEDGTHGPDTQYF.

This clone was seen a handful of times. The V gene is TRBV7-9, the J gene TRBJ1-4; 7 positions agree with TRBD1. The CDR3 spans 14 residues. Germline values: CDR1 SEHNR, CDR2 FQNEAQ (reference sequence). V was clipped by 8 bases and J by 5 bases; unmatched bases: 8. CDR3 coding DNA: TGTGCCAGCGGACCACAGGGGAGGAATGAAAAACTGTTTTTT. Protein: CASGPQGRNEKLFF.

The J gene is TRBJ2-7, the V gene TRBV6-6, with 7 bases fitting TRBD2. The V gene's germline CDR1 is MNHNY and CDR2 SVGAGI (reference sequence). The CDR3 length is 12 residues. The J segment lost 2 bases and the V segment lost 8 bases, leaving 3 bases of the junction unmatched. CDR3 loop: CASDAGAYEQYF. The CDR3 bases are TGTGCCAGCGACGCGGGAGCCTACGAGCAGTACTTC.

For the CDR3, the DNA is TGTGCCAGCAGCTTGGATCTAGCGGTGTACAATGAGCAGTTCTTC. Its protein is CASSLDLAVYNEQFF. The chain is built from TRBV5-6 and TRBJ2-1; 7 bases are a match to TRBD2. V lost 0 bases, J lost 4 bases, and 4 bases stayed unmatched. The germline V gene encodes CDR1 SGHDT and CDR2 YYEEEE. This CDR3 spans 15 amino acids.

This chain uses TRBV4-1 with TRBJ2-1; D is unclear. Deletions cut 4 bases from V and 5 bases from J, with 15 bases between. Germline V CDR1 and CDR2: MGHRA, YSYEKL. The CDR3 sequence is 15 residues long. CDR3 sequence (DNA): TGCGCCAGCAGCCCCCTCACGAATGCGGACAATGAGCAGTTCTTC. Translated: CASSPLTNADNEQFF.

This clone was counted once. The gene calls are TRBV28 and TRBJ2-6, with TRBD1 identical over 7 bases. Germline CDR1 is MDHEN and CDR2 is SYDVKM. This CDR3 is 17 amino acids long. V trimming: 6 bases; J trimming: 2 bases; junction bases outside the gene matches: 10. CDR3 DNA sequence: TGTGCCAGCAGAGAGACAGGGTTCGCAACTGGGGCCAACGTCCTGACTTTC. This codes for CASRETGFATGANVLTF. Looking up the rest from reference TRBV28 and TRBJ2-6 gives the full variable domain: DVKVTQSSRYLVKRTGEKVFLECVQDMDHENMFWYRQDPGLGLRLIYFSYDVKMKEKGDIPEGYSVSREKKERFSLILESASTNQTSMYLCASRETGFATGANVLTFGAGSRLTVL.

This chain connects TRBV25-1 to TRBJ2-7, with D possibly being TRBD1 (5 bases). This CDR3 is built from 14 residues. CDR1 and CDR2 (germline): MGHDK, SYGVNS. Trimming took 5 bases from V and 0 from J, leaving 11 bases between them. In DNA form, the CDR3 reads TGTGCCAGCAGTCCCCAGGGTCTCTCCTACGAGCAGTACTTC. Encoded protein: CASSPQGLSYEQYF.

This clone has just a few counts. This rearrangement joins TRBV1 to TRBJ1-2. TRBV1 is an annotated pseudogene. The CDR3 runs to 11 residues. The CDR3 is CTSSQAGGYTF. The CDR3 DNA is TGCACCAGCAGCCAAGCGGGGGGCTACACCTTC.

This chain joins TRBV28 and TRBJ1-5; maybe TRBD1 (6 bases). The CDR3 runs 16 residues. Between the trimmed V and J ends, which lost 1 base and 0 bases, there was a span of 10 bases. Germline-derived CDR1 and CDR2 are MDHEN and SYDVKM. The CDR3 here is CASSLLLQGSNQPQHF. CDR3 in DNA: TGTGCCAGCAGTTTATTGTTACAGGGTAGCAATCAGCCCCAGCATTTT.

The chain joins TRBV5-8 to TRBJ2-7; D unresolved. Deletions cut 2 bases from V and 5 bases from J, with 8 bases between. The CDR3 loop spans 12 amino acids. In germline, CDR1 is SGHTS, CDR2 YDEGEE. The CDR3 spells CASSFKAHEQYF. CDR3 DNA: TGTGCCAGCAGCTTTAAGGCCCACGAGCAGTACTTC.

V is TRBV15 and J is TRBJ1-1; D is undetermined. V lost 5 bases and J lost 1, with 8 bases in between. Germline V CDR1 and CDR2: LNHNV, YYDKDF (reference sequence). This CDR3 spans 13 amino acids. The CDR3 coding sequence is TGTGCCACCAGCCCGAATTGGAACACTGAAGCTTTCTTT. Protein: CATSPNWNTEAFF.

The DNA for the CDR3 is TGTGCCAGCAGCCAAAACAGGGGGAGCACTGAAGCTTTCTTT. As protein: CASSQNRGSTEAFF. The rearrangement uses TRBV11-2 and TRBJ1-1; 8 nucleotides agree with TRBD1. Germline trimming cut 5 bases from V and 4 bases from J; bases unmatched to any gene: 6. Germline V gene data show CDR1 as SGHAT and CDR2 as FQNNGV. There are 14 residues in the CDR3.

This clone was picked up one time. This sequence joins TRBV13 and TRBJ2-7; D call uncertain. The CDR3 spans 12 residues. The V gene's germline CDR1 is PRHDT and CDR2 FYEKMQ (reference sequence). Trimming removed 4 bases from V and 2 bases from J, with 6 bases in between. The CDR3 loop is CASSSKPYEQYF. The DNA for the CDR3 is TGTGCCAGCAGCTCCAAACCCTACGAGCAGTACTTC.

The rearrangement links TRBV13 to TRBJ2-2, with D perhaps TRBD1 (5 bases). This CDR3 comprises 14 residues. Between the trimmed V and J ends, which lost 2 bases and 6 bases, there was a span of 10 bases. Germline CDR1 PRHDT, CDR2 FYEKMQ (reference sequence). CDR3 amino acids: CASSLRGHAGELFF. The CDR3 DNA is TGTGCCAGCAGCTTAAGGGGCCACGCCGGGGAGCTGTTTTTT. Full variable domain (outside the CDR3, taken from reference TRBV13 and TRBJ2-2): AAGVIQSPRHLIKEKRETATLKCYPIPRHDTVYWYQQGPGQDPQFLISFYEKMQSDKGSIPDRFSAQQFSDYHSELNMSSLELGDSALYFCASSLRGHAGELFFGEGSRLTVL.

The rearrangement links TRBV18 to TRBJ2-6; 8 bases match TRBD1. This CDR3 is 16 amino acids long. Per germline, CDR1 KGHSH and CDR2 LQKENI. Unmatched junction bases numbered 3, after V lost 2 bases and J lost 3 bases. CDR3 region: CASSPIRGLGANVLTF. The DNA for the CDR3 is TGTGCCAGCTCACCAATCAGGGGGCTTGGGGCCAACGTCCTGACTTTC.

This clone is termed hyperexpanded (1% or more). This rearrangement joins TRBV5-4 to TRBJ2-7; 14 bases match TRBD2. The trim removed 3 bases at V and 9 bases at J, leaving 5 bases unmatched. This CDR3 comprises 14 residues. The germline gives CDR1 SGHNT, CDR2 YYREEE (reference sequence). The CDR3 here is CASSSLGLAGGQYF. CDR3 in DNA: TGTGCCAGCAGCTCTCTAGGACTAGCGGGAGGGCAGTACTTC.

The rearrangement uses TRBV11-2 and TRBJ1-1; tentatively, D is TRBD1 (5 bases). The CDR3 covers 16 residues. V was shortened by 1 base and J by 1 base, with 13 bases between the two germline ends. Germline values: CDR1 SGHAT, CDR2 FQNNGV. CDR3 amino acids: CASSLVLGGGNTEAFF. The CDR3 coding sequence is TGTGCCAGCAGCTTAGTGTTGGGTGGGGGGAACACTGAAGCTTTCTTT.

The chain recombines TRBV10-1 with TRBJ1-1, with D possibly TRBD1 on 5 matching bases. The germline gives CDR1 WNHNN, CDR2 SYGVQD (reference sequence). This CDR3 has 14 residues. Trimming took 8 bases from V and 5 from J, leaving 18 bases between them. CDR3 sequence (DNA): TGCGCCAGCTCAAGAGACGGCAAGGGGACTGAAGCTTTCTTT. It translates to CASSRDGKGTEAFF.

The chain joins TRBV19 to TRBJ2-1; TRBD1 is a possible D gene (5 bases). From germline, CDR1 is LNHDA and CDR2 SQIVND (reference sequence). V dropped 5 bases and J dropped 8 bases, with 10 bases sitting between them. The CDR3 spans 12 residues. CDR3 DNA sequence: TGTGCCAGTAGTCCCCAGGGCCATGAGCAGTTCTTC. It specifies CASSPQGHEQFF.

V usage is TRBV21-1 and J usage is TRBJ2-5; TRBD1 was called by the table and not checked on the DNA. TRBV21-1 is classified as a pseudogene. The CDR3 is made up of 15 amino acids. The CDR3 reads CASSARQGGVETQYF. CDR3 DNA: TGTGCCAGCAGCGCCCGACAGGGGGGGGTAGAGACCCAGTACTTC.